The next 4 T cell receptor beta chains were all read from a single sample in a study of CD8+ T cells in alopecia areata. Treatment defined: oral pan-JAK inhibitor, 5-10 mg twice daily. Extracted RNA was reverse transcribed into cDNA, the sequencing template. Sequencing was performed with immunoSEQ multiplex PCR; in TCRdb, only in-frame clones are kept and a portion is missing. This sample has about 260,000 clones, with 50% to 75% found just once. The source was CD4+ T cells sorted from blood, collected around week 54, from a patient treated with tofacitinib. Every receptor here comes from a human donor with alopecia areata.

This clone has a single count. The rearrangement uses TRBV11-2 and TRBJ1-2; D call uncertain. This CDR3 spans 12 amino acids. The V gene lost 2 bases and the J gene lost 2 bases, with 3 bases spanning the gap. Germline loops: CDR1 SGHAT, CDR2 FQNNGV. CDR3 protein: CASSLLNYGYTF. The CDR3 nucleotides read TGTGCCAGCAGCTTATTGAACTATGGCTACACCTTC.

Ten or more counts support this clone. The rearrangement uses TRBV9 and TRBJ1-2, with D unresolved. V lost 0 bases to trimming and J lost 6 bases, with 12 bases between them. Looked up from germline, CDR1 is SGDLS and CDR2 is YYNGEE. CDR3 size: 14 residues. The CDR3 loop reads CASSVGPGKDGYTF. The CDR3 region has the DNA TGTGCCAGCAGCGTAGGTCCAGGCAAGGATGGCTACACCTTC.

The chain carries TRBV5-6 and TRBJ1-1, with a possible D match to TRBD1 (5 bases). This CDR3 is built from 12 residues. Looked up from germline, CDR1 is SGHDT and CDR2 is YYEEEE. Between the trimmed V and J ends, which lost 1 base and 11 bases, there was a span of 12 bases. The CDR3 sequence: CASSLSRDSAFF. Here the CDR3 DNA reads TGTGCCAGCAGCTTGTCTCGGGACTCCGCTTTCTTT.

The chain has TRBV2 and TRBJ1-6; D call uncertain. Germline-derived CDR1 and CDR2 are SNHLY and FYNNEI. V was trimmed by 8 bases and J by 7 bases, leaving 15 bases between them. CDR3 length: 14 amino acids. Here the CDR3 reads CASELVRRNSPLHF. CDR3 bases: TGTGCCAGCGAGCTGGTCAGGCGGAATTCACCCCTCCACTTT.